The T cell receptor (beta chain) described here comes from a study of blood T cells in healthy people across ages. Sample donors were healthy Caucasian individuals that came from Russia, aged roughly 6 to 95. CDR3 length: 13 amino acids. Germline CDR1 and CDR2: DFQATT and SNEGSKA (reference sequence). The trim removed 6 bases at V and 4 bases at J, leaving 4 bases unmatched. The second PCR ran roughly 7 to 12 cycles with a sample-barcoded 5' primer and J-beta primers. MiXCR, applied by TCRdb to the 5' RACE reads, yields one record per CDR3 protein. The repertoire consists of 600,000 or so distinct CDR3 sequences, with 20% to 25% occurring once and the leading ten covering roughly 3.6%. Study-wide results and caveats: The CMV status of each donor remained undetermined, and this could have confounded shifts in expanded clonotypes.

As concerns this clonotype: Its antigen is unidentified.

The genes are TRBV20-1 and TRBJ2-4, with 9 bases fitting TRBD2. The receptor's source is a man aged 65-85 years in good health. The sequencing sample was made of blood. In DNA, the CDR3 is TGCAGTGCCAATAGCGGGAGTAAAAACATTCAGTACTTC. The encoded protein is CSANSGSKNIQYF.